Listed here are 32 T cell receptor beta chains from one sample, sequenced in a study of TIL therapy for anti-PD-1-resistant metastatic lung cancer. This was the immunoSEQ v3 assay. Sequenced by immunoSEQ multiplex PCR; TCRdb stores in-frame clones only, minus some. The sample records under 100,000 clones, 50% to 70% being singletons. Regarding time point: pre-treatment sample, taken before nivolumab and TIL therapy. Most excised metastases sampled were pleural nodules or supraclavicular lymph nodes. The sequencing used tumor tissue, collected at baseline. All receptors derive from a person aged 25-79 years with non-small cell lung cancer.

The V and J genes are TRBV2 and TRBJ1-5, with a tentative D call TRBD1 (5 bases). Germline CDR1 SNHLY, CDR2 FYNNEI. There are 15 residues in the CDR3. The germline V and J ends were trimmed by 4 bases and 0 bases, with 10 bases remaining between them. The CDR3 DNA reads TGTGCCAGCAGTGTTGGGGACTATAGCAATCAGCCCCAGCATTTT. It yields the protein CASSVGDYSNQPQHF.

This rearrangement joins TRBV19 to TRBJ2-5; 10 nucleotides match TRBD2. This CDR3 has 15 amino acids. Germline V gene data show CDR1 as LNHDA and CDR2 as SQIVND (reference sequence). The junction had 4 bases not matched to a gene; V was cut back by 4 bases and J by 2 bases. CDR3 protein: CASSSPGLAQETQYF. The CDR3 DNA is TGTGCCAGTAGTAGCCCGGGACTAGCGCAAGAGACCCAGTACTTC.

The chain joins TRBV29-1 to TRBJ2-3; possibly TRBD1 or TRBD2 for D (5 bases each). The germline V gene has CDR1 SQVTM and CDR2 ANQGSEA. The germline V and J ends were trimmed by 6 bases and 6 bases, with 10 bases remaining between them. The CDR3 totals 11 residues. CDR3 in amino acids: CSVGARDTQYF. As DNA, the CDR3 is TGCAGCGTCGGGGCTCGGGATACGCAGTATTTT.

The chain combines TRBV6-5 with TRBJ2-7, with TRBD2 matching over 8 bases. The germline V gene encodes CDR1 MNHEY and CDR2 SVGAGI. The CDR3 length is 16 residues. J gave up 0 bases and V 4 bases, and 8 bases lay outside the gene matches. The CDR3 spells CASSSPTSVSSYEQYF. CDR3 in DNA: TGTGCCAGCAGTTCCCCGACTAGCGTTTCCTCCTACGAGCAGTACTTC.

This clone was counted once. CDR3 sequence: CASSIYRDRGGPNQPQHF. CDR3 bases: TGTGCCAGTAGTATTTACCGGGACAGGGGTGGCCCAAATCAGCCCCAGCATTTT. This chain links TRBV19 with TRBJ1-5; 10 bases align to TRBD1. Trimming at V came to 3 bases and at J to 4 bases, leaving 12 bases not matched to a gene. The CDR3 is 18 residues long. Germline assignment: CDR1 LNHDA and CDR2 SQIVND (reference sequence).

The chain couples TRBV7-9 to TRBJ2-1; the D gene is possibly TRBD1 (5 bases). This CDR3 spans 17 amino acids. The V gene's germline CDR1 is SEHNR and CDR2 FQNEAQ (reference sequence). Trimming stripped 0 bases from V and 4 bases from J, with 16 bases between. The CDR3 sequence: CASSLALTEKGYNEQFF. CDR3 coding DNA: TGTGCCAGCAGCTTAGCGCTTACCGAAAAGGGGTACAATGAGCAGTTCTTC.

The rearrangement uses TRBV10-3 and TRBJ2-3; D is possibly TRBD2 (7 bases). This CDR3 contains 17 residues. In germline, CDR1 is ENHRY, CDR2 SYGVKD. Trimming took off 3 bases at V and 2 bases at J, with 18 bases between the two ends. The CDR3 sequence is CAISDTEAGAHTDTQYF. CDR3 DNA sequence: TGTGCCATCAGTGACACAGAGGCGGGGGCACACACAGATACGCAGTATTTT.

This rearrangement joins TRBV5-4 to TRBJ1-2; D uncertain. This CDR3 is built from 12 residues. Germline-derived CDR1 and CDR2 are SGHNT and YYREEE (reference sequence). The V gene lost 4 bases and the J gene lost 8 bases, with 12 bases spanning the gap. CDR3 DNA sequence: TGTGCCAGCAGCCGTGTCGGGGAAGGCTACACCTTC. Amino acids: CASSRVGEGYTF.

This chain links TRBV5-4 with TRBJ2-2; the D gene is possibly TRBD1 (5 bases). The V end was cut by 5 bases, the J end by 6 bases, with 23 bases between. CDR1 is SGHNT, CDR2 YYREEE, per germline (reference sequence). The CDR3 runs to 17 residues. The CDR3 here is CASSKEGLVVGAGELFF. The CDR3, as DNA: TGTGCCAGCAGTAAAGAAGGCCTAGTGGTAGGGGCCGGGGAGCTGTTTTTT.

This clone was seen only a few times. The rearrangement joins TRBV5-1 to TRBJ2-3, with a possible D match to TRBD2 (6 bases). This CDR3 has 16 amino acids. Germline V gene data show CDR1 as SGHRS and CDR2 as YFSETQ. Trimming removed 0 bases from V and 2 bases from J, with 13 bases in between. The CDR3 DNA sequence: TGCGCCAGCAGCTTGGTCGCGTGGGGGGACACAGATACGCAGTATTTT. This gives the protein CASSLVAWGDTDTQYF.

The chain carries TRBV11-2 and TRBJ2-4; D is undetermined. This CDR3 has 13 residues. Trimming left V 1 base short and J 9 bases short, with 10 bases between. Germline CDR1 is SGHAT and CDR2 is FQNNGV. The CDR3 bases are TGTGCCAGCAGCTTAGTGGGCACGGGCATTCAGTACTTC. It codes for CASSLVGTGIQYF.

This clone was detected a few times. This chain uses TRBV4-3 with TRBJ1-4; 9 bases map to TRBD1. V shed 3 bases and J 7 bases; nucleotides not matched to a gene: 6. The CDR3 contains 15 residues. Germline loops: CDR1 LGHNA, CDR2 YSLEER. CDR3 loop: CASSHADRGVEKLFF. The CDR3 coding sequence is TGCGCCAGCAGCCACGCCGACAGGGGGGTTGAAAAACTGTTTTTT.

This clone was counted ten times or more. The chain uses TRBV11-3 and TRBJ1-5; maybe TRBD1 (6 bases). The germline V gene has CDR1 SGHNT and CDR2 YENEEA. The CDR3 has 14 amino acids. V was cut by 9 bases and J by 3 bases, with 15 bases left in between. The DNA for the CDR3 is TGTGCCAGGTGGCGGACAGATAACAATCAGCCCCAGCATTTT. This codes for CARWRTDNNQPQHF.

The chain combines TRBV7-9 with TRBJ2-5; D is ambiguous. Germline CDR1 SEHNR, CDR2 FQNEAQ (reference sequence). CDR3 length: 15 amino acids. The V gene lost 1 base and the J gene lost 5 bases, with 14 bases spanning the gap. The CDR3 DNA is TGTGCCAGCAGCTTAGAACGGCGTCTGATGGAGACCCAGTACTTC. Its protein product is CASSLERRLMETQYF. The full variable domain, in which reference TRBV7-9 and TRBJ2-5 provide the parts outside the CDR3, is DTGVSQNPRHKITKRGQNVTFRCDPISEHNRLYWYRQTLGQGPEFLTYFQNEAQLEKSRLLSDRFSAERPKGSFSTLEIQRTEQGDSAMYLCASSLERRLMETQYFGPGTRLLVL.

V and J are TRBV5-1 and TRBJ2-5; 14 bases match TRBD2. The J segment lost 4 bases and the V segment lost 4 bases, leaving 3 bases of the junction unmatched. Germline V gene lookup returns CDR1 SGHRS and CDR2 YFSETQ. The CDR3 is 15 amino acids. As DNA, the CDR3 is TGCGCCAGCAGCATCGGACTAGCGGGAGGAGAGACCCAGTACTTC. This translates into CASSIGLAGGETQYF.

This clone was picked up a small number of times. The V and J genes are TRBV2 and TRBJ1-5; 7 bases agree with TRBD1. CDR3 size: 14 residues. V gave up 1 base and J gave up 10 bases; unmatched junction bases: 7. Germline V lookup: CDR1 SNHLY, CDR2 FYNNEI. The CDR3 nucleotides are TGTGCCAGCAGTGAAGACAGGGGCGATGGTCCCCAGCATTTT. This codes for CASSEDRGDGPQHF.

This chain connects TRBV7-9 to TRBJ2-1, with 7 bases fitting TRBD2. V shed 5 bases and J 2 bases; nucleotides not matched to a gene: 9. In germline, CDR1 is SEHNR, CDR2 FQNEAQ (reference sequence). This CDR3 contains 16 residues. The CDR3 region is CASSPPGLAAYNEQFF. The CDR3 DNA is TGTGCCAGCAGCCCCCCGGGGCTAGCGGCCTACAATGAGCAGTTCTTC.

This rearrangement joins TRBV7-3 to TRBJ1-1; 9 bases agree with TRBD1. V shed 5 bases, J shed 7 bases, and the junction held 17 bases outside the gene matches. This CDR3 region has 17 residues. CDR1 is SGHTA and CDR2 is FQGTGA in the germline V gene. This CDR3 is CASSLLPGTGTAHEAFF. The CDR3 region has the DNA TGTGCCAGCAGCCTACTCCCCGGGACAGGGACAGCACATGAAGCTTTCTTT.

The chain recombines TRBV28 with TRBJ1-5; 8 bases are a match to TRBD1. This CDR3 contains 12 residues. Germline CDR1 reads MDHEN; CDR2 reads SYDVKM. CDR3 residues: CAAGTGSQPQHF. CDR3 sequence (DNA): TGTGCGGCCGGGACAGGTTCGCAGCCCCAGCATTTT.

This chain joins TRBV2 and TRBJ1-1; D not certain. Germline values: CDR1 SNHLY, CDR2 FYNNEI. The CDR3 loop spans 13 amino acids. The V end lost 5 bases, the J end lost 1 base, and 8 bases lay between the germline ends. CDR3 DNA: TGTGCCAGCAGTTTTGCCGAGAACACTGAAGCTTTCTTT. Its protein is CASSFAENTEAFF. Variable domain in full (rest from reference TRBV2 and TRBJ1-1): EPEVTQTPSHQVTQMGQEVILRCVPISNHLYFYWYRQILGQKVEFLVSFYNNEISEKSEIFDDQFSVERPDGSNFTLKIRSTKLEDSAMYFCASSFAENTEAFFGQGTRLTVV.

In its sample, this clone was seen once. The chain combines TRBV5-1 with TRBJ2-5; D gene unclear. V was clipped by 0 bases and J by 3 bases, with 9 bases between them. The CDR3 spans 14 residues. Germline assignment: CDR1 SGHRS and CDR2 YFSETQ. CDR3: CASSLGAGEETQYF. The CDR3 DNA reads as TGCGCCAGCAGCTTGGGTGCCGGCGAAGAGACCCAGTACTTC.

This clone was detected only a few times. Additional DNA sequences in this sample encode the identical CDR3. The rearrangement uses TRBV7-3 and TRBJ1-6; D gene uncertain. V lost 4 bases and J 7 bases, leaving 5 bases between the germline ends. CDR3 length: 12 amino acids. The V gene's germline CDR1 is SGHTA and CDR2 FQGTGA. Here the CDR3 DNA reads TGTGCCAGCAGCTCGGGGAATTCACCCCTCCACTTT. As protein: CASSSGNSPLHF.

V is TRBV29-1 and J is TRBJ2-7, with TRBD2 matching over 11 bases. J lost 3 bases, V lost 7 bases, and 8 bases had no gene match. This CDR3 has 14 amino acids. Looked up from germline, CDR1 is SQVTM and CDR2 is ANQGSEA. CDR3 protein: CSGLAGGPIYEQYF. The CDR3 DNA reads as TGCAGCGGATTAGCGGGGGGGCCTATCTACGAGCAGTACTTC.

The rearrangement joins TRBV7-2 to TRBJ2-7; D uncertain. CDR3 length: 13 residues. Germline V gene data show CDR1 as SGHTA and CDR2 as FQGNSA. Between the trimmed V and J ends, which lost 1 base and 4 bases, there was a span of 8 bases. This CDR3 reads CASSLEVQYEQYF. The DNA for the CDR3 is TGTGCCAGCAGCTTAGAGGTCCAGTACGAGCAGTACTTC.

This CDR3 is CASSLAGLAYEQYF. The CDR3 region has the DNA TGCGCCAGCAGCTTGGCGGGCCTTGCCTACGAGCAGTACTTC. The V call is TRBV5-1, the J call TRBJ2-7; D is undetermined. Germline V CDR1 and CDR2: SGHRS, YFSETQ. The CDR3 runs 14 residues. Deletions cut 0 bases from V and 2 bases from J, with 9 bases between. The whole variable domain, remainder taken from reference TRBV5-1 and TRBJ2-7, is KAGVTQTPRYLIKTRGQQVTLSCSPISGHRSVSWYQQTPGQGLQFLFEYFSETQRNKGNFPGRFSGRQFSNSRSEMNVSTLELGDSALYLCASSLAGLAYEQYFGPGTRLTVT.

The chain carries TRBV2 and TRBJ1-5; D not certain. Germline V gene data show CDR1 as SNHLY and CDR2 as FYNNEI. The germline V and J ends were trimmed by 9 bases and 0 bases, with 9 bases remaining between them. The length of the CDR3 is 13 residues. DNA for the CDR3: TGTGCCAGTACTATATATAGCAATCAGCCCCAGCATTTT. Translating gives CASTIYSNQPQHF.

This chain uses TRBV15 with TRBJ1-6; the D is unclear. Trimming removed 2 bases from V and 6 bases from J, with 8 bases in between. CDR1 is LNHNV and CDR2 is YYDKDF in the germline V gene (reference sequence). The CDR3 runs to 14 residues. The CDR3 bases are TGTGCCACCAGCAGACGAAAATCTAATTCACCCCTCCACTTT. Protein: CATSRRKSNSPLHF.

The gene calls are TRBV28 and TRBJ2-3; 8 nucleotides align to TRBD2. CDR3 length: 17 residues. Trimming cost V 4 bases and J 0 bases; bases outside gene matches: 9. The germline CDR1 and CDR2 sequences are MDHEN and SYDVKM. The CDR3: CASSYDGTRVSTDTQYF. The CDR3 coding sequence is TGTGCCAGCAGTTACGATGGGACTAGAGTTAGCACAGATACGCAGTATTTT.

This clone was counted many times. CDR3 region: CASEERNNEQFF. The CDR3 DNA is TGTGCCAGTGAGGAGCGGAACAATGAGCAGTTCTTC. The chain joins TRBV28 to TRBJ2-1, with D possibly being TRBD2 (5 bases). Germline CDR1 reads MDHEN; CDR2 reads SYDVKM. The CDR3 has 12 amino acids. V dropped 9 bases and J dropped 5 bases, with 11 bases sitting between them.

The V gene is TRBV19, the J gene TRBJ2-3; TRBD2 aligns across 9 bases. V lost 1 base and J lost 2; bases outside the gene matches: 7. Germline assignment: CDR1 LNHDA and CDR2 SQIVND (reference sequence). The CDR3 covers 17 residues. In nucleotides, the CDR3 is TGTGCCAGTAGTATAGGGCTAGCGGGACACCTCACAGATACGCAGTATTTT. Its translation: CASSIGLAGHLTDTQYF.

The chain recombines TRBV11-2 with TRBJ2-3, with D perhaps matching TRBD2 (6 bases). This CDR3 comprises 14 residues. In germline, CDR1 is SGHAT, CDR2 FQNNGV. Trimming removed 3 bases at V and 2 bases at J, with 9 bases between. The CDR3: CASSFAGHTDTQYF. The DNA of the CDR3 is TGTGCCAGCAGCTTTGCGGGGCACACAGATACGCAGTATTTT.

The chain recombines TRBV6-2 or TRBV6-3 with TRBJ1-5; D is unresolved. The CDR3 is 14 amino acids. From germline, CDR1 is MNHEY and CDR2 SVGEGT. Between the trimmed V and J ends, which lost 0 bases and 6 bases, there was a span of 9 bases. The CDR3, as DNA: TGTGCCAGCAGTTACTCGACATCGGTTCAGCCCCAGCATTTT. It encodes CASSYSTSVQPQHF.